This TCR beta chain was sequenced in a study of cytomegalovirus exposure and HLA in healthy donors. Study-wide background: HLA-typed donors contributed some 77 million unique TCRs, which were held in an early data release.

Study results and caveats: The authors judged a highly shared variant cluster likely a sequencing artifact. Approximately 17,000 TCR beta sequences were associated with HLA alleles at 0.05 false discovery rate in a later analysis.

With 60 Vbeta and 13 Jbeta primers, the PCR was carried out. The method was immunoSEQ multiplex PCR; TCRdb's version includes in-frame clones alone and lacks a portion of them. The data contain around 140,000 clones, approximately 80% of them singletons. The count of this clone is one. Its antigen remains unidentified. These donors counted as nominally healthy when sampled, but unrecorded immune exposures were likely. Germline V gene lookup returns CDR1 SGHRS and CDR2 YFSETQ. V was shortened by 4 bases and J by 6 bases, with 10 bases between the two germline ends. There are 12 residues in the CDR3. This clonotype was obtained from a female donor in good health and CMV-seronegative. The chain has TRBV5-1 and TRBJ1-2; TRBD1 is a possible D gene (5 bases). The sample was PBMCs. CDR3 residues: CASSPSGHGYTF. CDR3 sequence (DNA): TGCGCCAGCAGCCCCTCAGGGCATGGCTACACCTTC.